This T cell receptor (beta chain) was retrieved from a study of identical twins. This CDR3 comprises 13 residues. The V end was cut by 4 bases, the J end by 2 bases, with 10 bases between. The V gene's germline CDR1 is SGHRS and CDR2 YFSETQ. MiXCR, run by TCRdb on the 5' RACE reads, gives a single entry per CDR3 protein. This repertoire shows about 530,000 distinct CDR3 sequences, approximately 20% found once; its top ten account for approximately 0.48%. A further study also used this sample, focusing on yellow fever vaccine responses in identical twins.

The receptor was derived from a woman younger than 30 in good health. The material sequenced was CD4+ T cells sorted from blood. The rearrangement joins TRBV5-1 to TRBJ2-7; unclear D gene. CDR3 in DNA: TGCGCCAGCAGCCCTGGCAGTCCCTACGAGCAGTACGTC. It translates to CASSPGSPYEQYV.